Given below is one T cell receptor (beta chain) in context. Peripheral blood came from all dose cohorts at three timepoints. TCRdb keeps only in-frame clones here, not all; method: immunoSEQ multiplex PCR. Of about 63,000 clones listed, less than 90% are singletons. This sample was taken from a study of OX40 agonist ivuxolimab in advanced cancers. About the study: Patients received the agonistic anti-OX40 (CD134) antibody ivuxolimab.

This receptor was identified in an adult with an advanced solid tumor such as melanoma, head and neck, liver or kidney cancer. Sequences were derived from CD4+ or CD8+ T cells sorted from blood, sampled in a trial of the OX40 agonist ivuxolimab.

The CDR3: CAWSVGAGQKDTQYF. Here the CDR3 DNA reads TGTGCCTGGAGTGTAGGAGCGGGGCAAAAAGATACGCAGTATTTT. The genes are TRBV30 and TRBJ2-3, with 7 bases that match TRBD2. The CDR3 spans 15 residues. Germline V gene data show CDR1 as GTSNPN and CDR2 as SVGIG (reference sequence). After removal of 0 bases from V and 5 bases from J, the junction contained 8 bases not matched to a gene.